These 16 T cell receptor beta chains originate from one sample sequenced in a study of T cells after yellow fever vaccination. TCRdb independently ran MiXCR on the 5' RACE reads; one entry per CDR3 protein. Found here are around 600,000 distinct CDR3 sequences, around 12% of them singletons; the top ten hold around 14%. Sequenced here: PBMCs, sampled on the day of the yellow fever booster vaccination. The receptors here all came from a man under 40 who received the YFV17D yellow fever vaccine.

The chain links TRBV27 to TRBJ2-1, with 10 bases aligning to TRBD2. J was trimmed by 8 bases and V by 0 bases; bases with no gene match: 4. Germline CDR1 and CDR2: MNHEY and SMNVEV (reference sequence). The CDR3 sequence is 15 residues long. The DNA for the CDR3 is TGTGCCAGCAGTTTATCGGCTAGCGGGAGCTATGAGCAGTTCTTC. Residues: CASSLSASGSYEQFF.

This chain uses TRBV5-5 with TRBJ2-3, with D perhaps matching TRBD1 or TRBD2 (5 bases each). The CDR3 is 14 residues long. Trimming took off 5 bases at V and 6 bases at J, with 16 bases between the two ends. Per the germline V gene, CDR1 is SGHKS and CDR2 is YYEKEE (reference sequence). In nucleotides, the CDR3 is TGTGCCAGCAGAAGGGAGCTGGGGCGCGATACGCAGTATTTT. Translation gives CASRRELGRDTQYF. The whole variable domain, remainder taken from reference TRBV5-5 and TRBJ2-3, is DAGVTQSPTHLIKTRGQQVTLRCSPISGHKSVSWYQQVLGQGPQFIFQYYEKEERGRGNFPDRFSARQFPNYSSELNVNALLLGDSALYLCASRRELGRDTQYFGPGTRLTVL.

This clonotype has only a few counts. Compared with germline, one end of the junction differs, possibly owing to a read error. The CDR3, as DNA: TGTGCCAGCAGCCCCTACCGGGCCCACGAGGACTTC. Translation: CASSPYRAHEDF. The chain carries TRBV28 and TRBJ2-7, with D unresolved. The CDR3 has 12 amino acids. Per germline, CDR1 MDHEN and CDR2 SYDVKM.

This CDR3 reads CASSQDGRDPYEQYF. The CDR3 DNA follows: TGCGCCAGCAGCCAAGATGGGAGGGATCCCTACGAGCAGTACTTC. The V gene is TRBV4-3, the J gene TRBJ2-7; the match to TRBD2 covers 7 bases. Trimming at V came to 0 bases and at J to 2 bases, leaving 4 bases not matched to a gene. The V gene's germline CDR1 is LGHNA and CDR2 YSLEER. This CDR3 region has 15 residues.

J is TRBJ2-1 and V is TRBV10-3; 14 nucleotides match TRBD2. V lost 6 bases, J lost 6 bases, and 7 bases stayed unmatched. The length of the CDR3 is 16 residues. The germline V gene encodes CDR1 ENHRY and CDR2 SYGVKD. The CDR3 reads CAISQGLAGVTNEQFF. In nucleotides, the CDR3 is TGTGCCATCAGCCAGGGACTAGCGGGAGTAACCAATGAGCAGTTCTTC.

V usage is TRBV2 and J usage is TRBJ2-2; D gene ambiguous. The germline gives CDR1 SNHLY, CDR2 FYNNEI. The CDR3 runs 15 residues. Trimming took off 7 bases at V and 0 bases at J, with 12 bases between the two ends. CDR3 sequence reads: CASMIRRTNTGELFF. Written as DNA, the CDR3 is TGTGCCAGCATGATTCGACGGACGAACACCGGGGAGCTGTTTTTT.

This clonotype turned up a few times. The V call is TRBV7-2, the J call TRBJ2-5, with D unclear. Between the trimmed V and J ends, which lost 5 bases and 0 bases, there was a span of 13 bases. Germline-derived CDR1 and CDR2 are SGHTA and FQGNSA. The CDR3 totals 15 residues. Here the CDR3 reads CASSPGVPDQETQYF. The CDR3 bases are TGTGCCAGCAGCCCCGGAGTACCCGACCAAGAGACCCAGTACTTC.

V gene TRBV5-1 combines with J gene TRBJ2-5, with 7 bases lining up with TRBD1. The V gene's germline CDR1 is SGHRS and CDR2 YFSETQ. CDR3 length: 15 amino acids. J gave up 2 bases and V 6 bases, and 10 bases lay outside the gene matches. CDR3 DNA sequence: TGCGCCAGCAATTCGGGATTGACAGGGCAAGAGACCCAGTACTTC. This translates into CASNSGLTGQETQYF.

The V and J genes are TRBV20-1 and TRBJ2-1; D gene uncertain. Germline V gene sequence: CDR1 DFQATT, CDR2 SNEGSKA (reference sequence). The CDR3 runs to 12 residues. V lost 4 bases and J 10 bases, leaving 14 bases between the germline ends. The CDR3 sequence is CSATRPAWEQFF. CDR3 nucleotides: TGCAGTGCTACCAGACCCGCTTGGGAGCAGTTCTTC.

V and J are TRBV6-2 or TRBV6-3 and TRBJ2-1; D is perhaps TRBD2 (6 bases). Trimming removed 5 bases at V and 1 base at J, with 30 bases between. Germline CDR1 MNHEY, CDR2 SVGEGT. This CDR3 region has 21 residues. CDR3 nucleotides: TGTGCCAGCAGTATACCCCCGGACTATACGAATACCCCGCGTTCCTACAATGAGCAGTTCTTC. The encoded protein is CASSIPPDYTNTPRSYNEQFF.

This clonotype was observed a few times. J is TRBJ2-3 and V is TRBV5-6, with 7 nucleotides matching TRBD1. Per the germline V gene, CDR1 is SGHDT and CDR2 is YYEEEE. The CDR3 runs 17 residues. V shed 4 bases, J shed 2 bases, and the junction held 13 bases outside the gene matches. The CDR3, as DNA: TGTGCCAGCAGCGCTATAGGGACAGATCCCTCCACAGATACGCAGTATTTT. It specifies CASSAIGTDPSTDTQYF.

This chain joins TRBV29-1 and TRBJ2-3, with 7 bases matching TRBD2. The CDR3 extends over 15 amino acids. Germline assignment: CDR1 SQVTM and CDR2 ANQGSEA. Trimming at V came to 7 bases and at J to 0 bases, leaving 10 bases not matched to a gene. CDR3 coding DNA: TGCAGCGCAGAGGCACTAGCGCAAAGCACAGATACGCAGTATTTT. Translated: CSAEALAQSTDTQYF.

The chain is built from TRBV7-2 and TRBJ2-7, with D possibly matching TRBD1 (5 bases). This CDR3 region has 15 residues. Trimming left V 5 bases short and J 0 bases short, with 14 bases between. Germline V gene lookup returns CDR1 SGHTA and CDR2 FQGNSA. The CDR3 here is CASSLTAINSYEQYF. CDR3 nucleotides: TGTGCCAGCAGCCTGACAGCCATCAACTCCTACGAGCAGTACTTC.

The J gene is TRBJ2-1, the V gene TRBV20-1; no firm D call. Germline-derived CDR1 and CDR2 are DFQATT and SNEGSKA (reference sequence). Between the trimmed V and J ends, which lost 3 bases and 1 base, there was a span of 7 bases. This CDR3 spans 13 amino acids. CDR3 region: CSASWKSYNEQFF. The CDR3 nucleotides read TGCAGTGCTAGTTGGAAATCCTACAATGAGCAGTTCTTC.

V is TRBV12-3 or TRBV12-4 and J is TRBJ2-3, with no clear D. Trimming pared 7 bases from V and 8 bases from J, leaving 16 bases between. The CDR3 is 13 residues long. CDR3 sequence reads: CASILLGVGTQYF. As DNA, the CDR3 is TGTGCCAGCATCCTCCTAGGAGTGGGTACGCAGTATTTT.

This chain's CDR3 is CATAPDSNQPQHF. CDR3 nucleotides: TGTGCCACCGCTCCGGATAGCAATCAGCCCCAGCATTTT. This chain uses TRBV7-9 with TRBJ1-5; D is undetermined. Germline CDR1 and CDR2: SEHNR and FQNEAQ (reference sequence). V was shortened by 10 bases and J by 0 bases, with 10 bases between the two germline ends. The CDR3 spans 13 residues.